This T cell receptor beta chain originates from a study of T cell responses to AZD1222 COVID-19 vaccine. Trimming stripped 1 base from V and 10 bases from J, with 10 bases between. This CDR3 has 13 residues. Germline-derived CDR1 and CDR2 are SGHTA and FQGNSA. The assay was immunoSEQ multiplex PCR, and TCRdb's table has in-frame clones only and misses some. The repertoire holds 100,000 to 120,000 clones, with around 84% as singletons. This receptor was identified in an adult in good health. V usage is TRBV7-2 and J usage is TRBJ2-2; D remains ambiguous. The material was peripheral blood, obtained on day 0 of AZD1222 vaccination. CDR3 DNA: TGTGCCAGCAGCTTAGAAGATGGCGTGGAGCTGTTTTTT. It codes for CASSLEDGVELFF.